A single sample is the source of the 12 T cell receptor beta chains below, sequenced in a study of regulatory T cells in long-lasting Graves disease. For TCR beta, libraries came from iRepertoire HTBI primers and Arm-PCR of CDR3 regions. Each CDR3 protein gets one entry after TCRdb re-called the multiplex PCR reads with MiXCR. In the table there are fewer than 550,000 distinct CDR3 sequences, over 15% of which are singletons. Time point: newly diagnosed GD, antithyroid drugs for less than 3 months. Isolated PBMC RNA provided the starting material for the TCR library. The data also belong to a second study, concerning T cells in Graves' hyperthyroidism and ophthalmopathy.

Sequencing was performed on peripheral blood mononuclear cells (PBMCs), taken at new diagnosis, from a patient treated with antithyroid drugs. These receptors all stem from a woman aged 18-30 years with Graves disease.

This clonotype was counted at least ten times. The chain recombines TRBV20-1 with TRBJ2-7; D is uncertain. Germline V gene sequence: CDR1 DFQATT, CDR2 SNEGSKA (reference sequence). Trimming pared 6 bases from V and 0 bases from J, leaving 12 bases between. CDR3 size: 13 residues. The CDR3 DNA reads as TGCAGTGCCGATTCGGGCGGCTCCTACGAGCAGTACTTC. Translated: CSADSGGSYEQYF.

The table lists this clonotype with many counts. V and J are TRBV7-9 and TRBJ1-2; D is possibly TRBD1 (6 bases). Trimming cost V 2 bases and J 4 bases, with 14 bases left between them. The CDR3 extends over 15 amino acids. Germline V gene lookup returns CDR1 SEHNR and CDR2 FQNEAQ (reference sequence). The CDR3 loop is CASSLSSGTRYGYTF. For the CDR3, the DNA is TGTGCCAGCAGCTTAAGTTCCGGGACACGCTATGGCTACACCTTC.

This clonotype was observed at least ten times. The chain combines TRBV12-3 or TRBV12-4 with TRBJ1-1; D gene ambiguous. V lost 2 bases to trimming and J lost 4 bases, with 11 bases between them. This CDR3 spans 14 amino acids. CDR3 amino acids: CASSLSAWSTEAFF. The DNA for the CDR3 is TGTGCCAGCAGTTTATCGGCATGGAGCACTGAAGCTTTCTTT.

The CDR3 DNA follows: TGTGCCAGCTCACCACCGAGTAGCGATGAGCAGTTCTTC. Protein sequence: CASSPPSSDEQFF. The genes are TRBV18 and TRBJ2-1; D is possibly TRBD2 (5 bases). The CDR3 is 13 residues long. The V and J ends lost 0 bases and 8 bases respectively, with 8 bases between them. The V gene's germline CDR1 is KGHSH and CDR2 LQKENI.

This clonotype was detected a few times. This CDR3 reads CASKRGQFSDTQYF. The CDR3 DNA reads TGTGCCAGCAAGCGGGGGCAGTTCTCAGATACGCAGTATTTT. V is TRBV6-1 and J is TRBJ2-3, with 8 positions matching TRBD2. Germline CDR1 MNHNS, CDR2 SASEGT. The V segment lost 7 bases and the J segment 4 bases; nucleotides outside the gene matches: 7. This CDR3 comprises 14 residues.

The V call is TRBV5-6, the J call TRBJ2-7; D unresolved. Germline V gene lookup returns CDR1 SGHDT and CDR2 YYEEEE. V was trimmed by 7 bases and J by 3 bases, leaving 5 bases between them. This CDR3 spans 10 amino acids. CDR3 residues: CASPSYEQYF. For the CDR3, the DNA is TGTGCCAGCCCGAGCTACGAGCAGTACTTC.

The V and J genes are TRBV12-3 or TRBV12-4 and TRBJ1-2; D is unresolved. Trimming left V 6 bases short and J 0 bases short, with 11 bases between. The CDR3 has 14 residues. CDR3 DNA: TGTGCCAGCAGAAGGGCCTATACTAACTATGGCTACACCTTC. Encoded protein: CASRRAYTNYGYTF.

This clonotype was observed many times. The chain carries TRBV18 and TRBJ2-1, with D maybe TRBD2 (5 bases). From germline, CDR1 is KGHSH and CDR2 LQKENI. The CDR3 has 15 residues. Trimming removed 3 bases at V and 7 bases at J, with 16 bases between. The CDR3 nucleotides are TGTGCCAGCTCACCGGAGGAGCTCTCCAATAATGAGCAGTTCTTC. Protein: CASSPEELSNNEQFF.

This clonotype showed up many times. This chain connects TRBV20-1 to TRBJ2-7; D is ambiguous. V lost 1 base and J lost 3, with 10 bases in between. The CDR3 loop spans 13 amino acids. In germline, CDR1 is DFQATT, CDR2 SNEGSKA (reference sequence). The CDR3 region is CSARGQADYEQYF. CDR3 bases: TGCAGTGCTAGAGGTCAGGCGGACTACGAGCAGTACTTC.

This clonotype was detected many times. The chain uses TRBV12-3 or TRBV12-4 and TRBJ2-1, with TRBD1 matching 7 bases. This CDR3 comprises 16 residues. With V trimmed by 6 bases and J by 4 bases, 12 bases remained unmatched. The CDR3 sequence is CASSLQDGTEYNEQFF. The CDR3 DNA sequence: TGTGCCAGCAGCCTGCAAGACGGGACAGAGTACAATGAGCAGTTCTTC.

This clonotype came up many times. The CDR3 sequence is CASSLLGSGGYTF. CDR3 DNA: TGTGCCAGCAGTTTACTGGGATCTGGTGGCTACACCTTC. The chain has TRBV28 and TRBJ1-2; no firm D call. The CDR3 covers 13 residues. The V end was cut by 2 bases, the J end by 7 bases, with 11 bases between. CDR1 and CDR2 from the germline V gene are MDHEN and SYDVKM.

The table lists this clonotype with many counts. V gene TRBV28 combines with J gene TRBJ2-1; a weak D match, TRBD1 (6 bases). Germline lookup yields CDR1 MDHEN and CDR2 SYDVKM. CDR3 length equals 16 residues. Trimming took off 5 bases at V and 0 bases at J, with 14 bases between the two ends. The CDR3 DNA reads TGTGCCAGCAGTGGCGACAGGTGGAGCTCCTACAATGAGCAGTTCTTC. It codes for CASSGDRWSSYNEQFF.